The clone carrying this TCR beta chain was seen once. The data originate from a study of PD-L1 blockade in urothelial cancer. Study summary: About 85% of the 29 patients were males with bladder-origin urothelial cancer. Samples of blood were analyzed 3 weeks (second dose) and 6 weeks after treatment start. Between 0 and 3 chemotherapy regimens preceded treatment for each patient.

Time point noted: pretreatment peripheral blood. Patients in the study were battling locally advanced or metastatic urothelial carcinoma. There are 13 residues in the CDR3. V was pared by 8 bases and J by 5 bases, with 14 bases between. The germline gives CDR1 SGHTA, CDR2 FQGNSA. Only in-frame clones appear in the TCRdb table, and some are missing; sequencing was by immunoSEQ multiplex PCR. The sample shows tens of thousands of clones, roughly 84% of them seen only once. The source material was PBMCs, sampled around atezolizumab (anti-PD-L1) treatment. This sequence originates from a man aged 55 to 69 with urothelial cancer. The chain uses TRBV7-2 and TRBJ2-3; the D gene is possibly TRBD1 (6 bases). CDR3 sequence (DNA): TGTGCCAGCTCCAGCAGGGGTGGAGATACGCAGTATTTT. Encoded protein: CASSSRGGDTQYF.